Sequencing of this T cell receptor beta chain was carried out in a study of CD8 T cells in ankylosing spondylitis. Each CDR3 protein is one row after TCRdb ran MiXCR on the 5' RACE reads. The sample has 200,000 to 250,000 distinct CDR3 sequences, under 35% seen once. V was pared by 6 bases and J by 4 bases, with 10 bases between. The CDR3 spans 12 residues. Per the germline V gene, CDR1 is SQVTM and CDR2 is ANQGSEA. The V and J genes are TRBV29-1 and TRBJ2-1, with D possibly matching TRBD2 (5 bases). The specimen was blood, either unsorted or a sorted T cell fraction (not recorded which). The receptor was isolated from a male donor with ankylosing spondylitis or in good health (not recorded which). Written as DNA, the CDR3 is TGCAGCGTGGGAGACGTTTACAATGAGCAGTTCTTC. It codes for CSVGDVYNEQFF.